A selection of T cell receptor beta chains follows, all from one sample in a study of T cells in Graves' hyperthyroidism and ophthalmopathy. MiXCR, run by TCRdb on the multiplex PCR reads, gives a single entry per CDR3 protein. The table lists hundreds of thousands of distinct CDR3 sequences, approximately 15% of them singletons, with about a tenth in the top ten. The sequencing sample was made of blood. These receptors were collected from a woman between 18 and 29 years old with Graves' hyperthyroidism. The CDR3 runs from the conserved cysteine through the conserved F or W. A D gene is named only where the DNA matches it firmly. For some rows the clone size is stated as once, few or many, or as a class when expanded; others skip it.

D: .; V: TRBV27; length: 13; size: few; J: TRBJ2-1; DNA: TGTGCCAGCAGATCTCACTCATACAATGAGCAGTTCTTC; CDR3: CASRSHSYNEQFF
D: .; V: TRBV29-1; length: 12; size: few; J: TRBJ1-3; DNA: TGCAGCGTTTGGGCAGCTGGAAACACCATATATTTT; CDR3: CSVWAAGNTIYF
D: TRBD1; V: TRBV12-3/TRBV12-4; length: 16; size: few; J: TRBJ1-1; DNA: TGTGCCAGCAGTTTTATCTCAGGGGGCTCGGGCACTGAAGCTTTCTTT; CDR3: CASSFISGGSGTEAFF
D: .; V: TRBV7-2; length: 16; size: .; J: TRBJ1-2; DNA: TGTGCCAGCAGCTTAATACCGATGAGACAGACCTATGGCTACACCTTC; CDR3: CASSLIPMRQTYGYTF
D: .; V: TRBV5-1; length: 12; size: many; J: TRBJ2-1; DNA: TGCGCCAGCAGCCGGGATCGGGATGAGCAGTTCTTC; CDR3: CASSRDRDEQFF
D: .; V: TRBV10-3; length: 16; size: many; J: TRBJ2-7; DNA: TGTGCCATCAGTGAGGGAGGACAACGAATTTCCTACGAGCAGTACTTC; CDR3: CAISEGGQRISYEQYF
D: .; V: TRBV20-1; length: 13; size: many; J: TRBJ2-7; DNA: TGCAGTGCTTCCTTGCCGGCTGGCGGCGAGCAGTACTTC; CDR3: CSASLPAGGEQYF
D: .; V: TRBV4-2; length: 16; size: few; J: TRBJ2-5; DNA: TGTGCCAGCAGCCAAGAAAACCTGGACTACCAAGAGACCCAGTACTTC; CDR3: CASSQENLDYQETQYF
D: .; V: TRBV6-9; length: 13; size: .; J: TRBJ2-7; DNA: TGTGCCAGCAGTTACCTCTTAAGCAACGAGCAGTACTTC; CDR3: CASSYLLSNEQYF
D: TRBD1; V: TRBV2; length: 15; size: .; J: TRBJ1-5; DNA: TGTGCCAGCAGTGGGACAGGGAATTTTCCTCAGCCCCAGCATTTT; CDR3: CASSGTGNFPQPQHF
D: TRBD2; V: TRBV5-5; length: 16; size: many; J: TRBJ2-3; DNA: TGTGCCAGCAGCGCACCGCCGCTAGCGGCTACAGATACGCAGTATTTT; CDR3: CASSAPPLAATDTQYF
D: .; V: TRBV5-4; length: 14; size: .; J: TRBJ1-4; DNA: TGTGCCAGCAGTCCCGACATGGGGGATGAAAAACTGTTTTTT; CDR3: CASSPDMGDEKLFF
D: .; V: TRBV6-5; length: 16; size: .; J: TRBJ2-2; DNA: TGTGCCAGCAGTTTAGAGGGACTTGCGAACACCGGGGAGCTGTTTTTT; CDR3: CASSLEGLANTGELFF
D: TRBD1; V: TRBV18; length: 16; size: many; J: TRBJ2-1; DNA: TGTGCCAGCTCCGTCATGGGGACAGGGACTTACAATGAGCAGTTCTTC; CDR3: CASSVMGTGTYNEQFF
D: .; V: TRBV29-1; length: 18; size: many; J: TRBJ2-1; DNA: TGCAGCGTTGAAGATCCCCTCGGACATTCCCGAAGCGGCAATGAGCAGTTCTTC; CDR3: CSVEDPLGHSRSGNEQFF
D: .; V: TRBV7-9; length: 11; size: .; J: TRBJ1-1; DNA: TGTGCTAGCGCCGGGGCCCCTGAAGCTTTCTTT; CDR3: CASAGAPEAFF
D: .; V: TRBV28; length: 14; size: .; J: TRBJ2-7; DNA: TGTGCCAGCTGGGCAGGAGAGGCGGACTACGAGCAGTACTTC; CDR3: CASWAGEADYEQYF
D: TRBD2; V: TRBV4-1; length: 17; size: .; J: TRBJ2-1; DNA: TGCGCCAGCCGCCGCGGGAGGGCCTCCTATTCCTACAATGAGCAGTTCTTC; CDR3: CASRRGRASYSYNEQFF
D: .; V: TRBV11-2; length: 16; size: .; J: TRBJ1-3; DNA: TGTGCCAGCAGCTCCCCGACGGGCCGCTCTGGAAACACCATATATTTT; CDR3: CASSSPTGRSGNTIYF
D: .; V: TRBV4-3; length: 17; size: .; J: TRBJ2-6; DNA: TGCGCCAGCACCTGGGACGGCGGCGCCTCTGGGGCCAACGTCCTGACTTTC; CDR3: CASTWDGGASGANVLTF
D: TRBD1; V: TRBV12-3/TRBV12-4; length: 15; size: few; J: TRBJ1-4; DNA: TGTGCCAGCAGTCCCCAGACAGGGGGCCTGGTAAAACTGTTTTTT; CDR3: CASSPQTGGLVKLFF
D: TRBD2; V: TRBV4-3; length: 16; size: .; J: TRBJ2-2; DNA: TGCGCCAGCAGCCAAGATCCTAGCGGGATTACCGGGGAGCTGTTTTTT; CDR3: CASSQDPSGITGELFF
D: TRBD1; V: TRBV7-9; length: 14; size: many; J: TRBJ2-7; DNA: TGTGCCAGCAGTTCGGACAGGGGAACCTACGAGCAGTACTTC; CDR3: CASSSDRGTYEQYF
D: TRBD2; V: TRBV7-2; length: 14; size: many; J: TRBJ2-7; DNA: TGTGCCAGCAGCTCGACACTAGCGGGAGACGAGCAGTACTTC; CDR3: CASSSTLAGDEQYF
D: .; V: TRBV3-1; length: 13; size: few; J: TRBJ1-6; DNA: TGTGCCAGCAGCCGATCCACCACTGGGCGCCTCCACTTT; CDR3: CASSRSTTGRLHF
D: TRBD1; V: TRBV6-1; length: 17; size: many; J: TRBJ2-2; DNA: TGTGCCAGCAGAATGACAGGGTTTACTCCGAACACCGGGGAGCTGTTTTTT; CDR3: CASRMTGFTPNTGELFF
D: TRBD2; V: TRBV29-1; length: 15; size: many; J: TRBJ2-2; DNA: TGCAGCGTTGACGCGGGAGGGACAAACACCGGGGAGCTGTTTTTT; CDR3: CSVDAGGTNTGELFF
D: TRBD2; V: TRBV2; length: 17; size: .; J: TRBJ2-5; DNA: TGTGCCAGCAGTGCGGGACTAGCGGGATCAGGTTACGGGACCCAGTACTTC; CDR3: CASSAGLAGSGYGTQYF
D: .; V: TRBV29-1; length: 12; size: many; J: TRBJ2-7; DNA: TGCAGCGTTGTGGGGGGGCGCAACGAGCAGTACTTC; CDR3: CSVVGGRNEQYF
D: TRBD2; V: TRBV20-1; length: 15; size: few; J: TRBJ2-5; DNA: TGCAGTGCTAGGCACCGACTAGCGGCCCAAGAGACCCAGTACTTC; CDR3: CSARHRLAAQETQYF